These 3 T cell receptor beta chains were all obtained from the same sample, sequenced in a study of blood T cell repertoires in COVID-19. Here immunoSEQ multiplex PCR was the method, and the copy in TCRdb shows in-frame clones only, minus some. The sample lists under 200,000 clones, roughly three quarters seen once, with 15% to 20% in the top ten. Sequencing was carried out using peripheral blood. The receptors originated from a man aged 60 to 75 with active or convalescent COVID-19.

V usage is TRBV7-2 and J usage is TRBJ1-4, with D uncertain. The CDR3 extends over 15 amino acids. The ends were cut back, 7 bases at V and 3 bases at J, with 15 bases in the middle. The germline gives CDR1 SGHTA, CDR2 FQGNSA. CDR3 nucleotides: TGTGCCAGCATCATGTATCCCGGGGCTAATGAAAAACTGTTTTTT. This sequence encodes CASIMYPGANEKLFF.

The DNA of the CDR3 is TGTGCCAGCAGCCCCCTGGGGCGGGGATTGAGCAATCAGCCCCAGCATTTT. It translates to CASSPLGRGLSNQPQHF. This rearrangement joins TRBV16 to TRBJ1-5; possibly TRBD1 for D (5 bases). Germline values: CDR1 KGHSY, CDR2 FQNENV. Trimming pared 4 bases from V and 1 base from J, leaving 17 bases between. This CDR3 comprises 17 residues.

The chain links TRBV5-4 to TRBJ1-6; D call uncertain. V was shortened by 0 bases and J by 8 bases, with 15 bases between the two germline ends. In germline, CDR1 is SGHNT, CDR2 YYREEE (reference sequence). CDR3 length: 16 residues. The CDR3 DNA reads TGTGCCAGCAGCTTGGCCGGTGGCAGGCGAGATTCACCCCTCCACTTT. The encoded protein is CASSLAGGRRDSPLHF. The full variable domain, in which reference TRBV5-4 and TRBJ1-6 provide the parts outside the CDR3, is ETGVTQSPTHLIKTRGQQVTLRCSSQSGHNTVSWYQQALGQGPQFIFQYYREEENGRGNFPPRFSGLQFPNYSSELNVNALELDDSALYLCASSLAGGRRDSPLHFGNGTRLTVT.